These 32 T cell receptor beta chains were all obtained from the same sample, sequenced in a study of shared clonotypes between healthy human individuals. Profiling relied on immunoSEQ multiplex PCR, and the TCRdb table lists in-frame clones only, not all of them. The sample shows some 790,000 clones, about two thirds of them seen only once. The sequenced material came from memory CD4+ T cells sorted from blood. Subset specified: CD45RA-negative fraction. Receptors originate from a woman younger than 45 in good health.

This chain connects TRBV4-1 to TRBJ2-3; D not certain. The CDR3 spans 16 residues. CDR1 MGHRA and CDR2 YSYEKL come from the germline V gene. Trimming stripped 1 base from V and 4 bases from J, with 15 bases between. In DNA form, the CDR3 reads TGCGCCAGCAGCCAAGGGCCCCCCTCAACCGCAGATACGCAGTATTTT. It yields the protein CASSQGPPSTADTQYF.

The chain joins TRBV2 to TRBJ2-1; D gene unclear. V lost 3 bases to trimming and J lost 9 bases, with 12 bases between them. The CDR3 extends over 13 amino acids. Germline CDR1 is SNHLY and CDR2 is FYNNEI. CDR3 in DNA: TGTGCCAGCAGTGACCGGGTATGGGTTGAGCAGTTCTTC. It is translated as CASSDRVWVEQFF.

On this clone: Distinct nucleotide sequences in the sample also encode this CDR3. The chain combines TRBV9 with TRBJ2-3; tentatively, D is TRBD2 (5 bases). The CDR3 has 14 residues. The V end was cut by 4 bases, the J end by 4 bases, with 13 bases between. The germline CDR1 and CDR2 sequences are SGDLS and YYNGEE. The CDR3 DNA sequence: TGTGCCAGCAGCCCCAGGACCGGGGCAGATACGCAGTATTTT. This gives the protein CASSPRTGADTQYF.

As concerns this clone: The same CDR3 is also encoded by other DNA sequences in this sample. J is TRBJ2-7 and V is TRBV6-5; possibly TRBD1 for D (7 bases). Trimming stripped 0 bases from V and 3 bases from J, with 12 bases between. Germline CDR1 reads MNHEY; CDR2 reads SVGAGI. The CDR3 covers 15 residues. CDR3 loop: CASSYSSQGGYEQYF. The CDR3 DNA reads as TGTGCCAGCAGTTACTCTTCGCAGGGGGGCTACGAGCAGTACTTC.

This chain links TRBV19 with TRBJ1-1, with D uncertain. Germline loops: CDR1 LNHDA, CDR2 SQIVND (reference sequence). Trimming pared 3 bases from V and 0 bases from J, leaving 11 bases between. The CDR3 is 15 residues long. The DNA for the CDR3 is TGTGCCAGTAGTATTAAAGCGGCTCTGAACACTGAAGCTTTCTTT. Translating it yields CASSIKAALNTEAFF.

The chain has TRBV10-1 and TRBJ2-7; D gene uncertain. The CDR3 loop spans 14 amino acids. CDR1 WNHNN and CDR2 SYGVQD come from the germline V gene (reference sequence). V lost 7 bases and J 5 bases, leaving 18 bases between the germline ends. The CDR3 DNA sequence: TGCGCCAGCAACCCCACACGCGTATTCGACGAGCAGTACTTC. It codes for CASNPTRVFDEQYF.

The chain couples TRBV5-4 to TRBJ2-2, with D perhaps TRBD1 (5 bases). The CDR3 sequence is 15 residues long. Germline V gives CDR1 SGHNT, CDR2 YYREEE (reference sequence). The V and J ends lost 0 bases and 3 bases respectively, with 9 bases between them. The CDR3 DNA reads TGTGCCAGCAGCTTGGGGGGCCAGTACACCGGGGAGCTGTTTTTT. This encodes CASSLGGQYTGELFF.

This clone has a handful of counts. The germline gene is not matched at one end of the junction; a read error may be the cause. V usage is TRBV5-1 and J usage is TRBJ2-3; D call uncertain. CDR1 SGHRS and CDR2 YFSETQ come from the germline V gene. The CDR3 extends over 13 amino acids. In DNA, the CDR3 is TGTGCCAGCAGCGCGGCTAGCACAGATACGCAGTATTTT. Translated: CASSAASTDTQYF.

Comments on this clone: This probably arose from a read error, given a far larger clone one base away. The V gene is TRBV11-2, the J gene TRBJ1-4; D call uncertain. The germline V gene encodes CDR1 SGHAT and CDR2 FQNNGV. The germline V and J ends were trimmed by 7 bases and 5 bases, with 17 bases remaining between them. The CDR3 spans 15 residues. The CDR3 here is CASNPRAQRNEKLFF. CDR3 nucleotides: TGTGCCAGCAACCCTCGGGCACAGAGGAATGAAAAACTGTTTTTT.

There are a few counts of this clone. The rearrangement links TRBV5-1 to TRBJ2-5; possible D gene TRBD1, 6 bases. CDR3 size: 15 residues. Between the trimmed V and J ends, which lost 1 base and 5 bases, there was a span of 15 bases. In germline, CDR1 is SGHRS, CDR2 YFSETQ. CDR3 protein: CASSLSQGKRETQYF. The DNA for the CDR3 is TGCGCCAGCAGCTTGAGTCAGGGGAAAAGGGAGACCCAGTACTTC. Complete variable domain (other parts from reference TRBV5-1 and TRBJ2-5): KAGVTQTPRYLIKTRGQQVTLSCSPISGHRSVSWYQQTPGQGLQFLFEYFSETQRNKGNFPGRFSGRQFSNSRSEMNVSTLELGDSALYLCASSLSQGKRETQYFGPGTRLLVL.

The chain joins TRBV27 to TRBJ2-3; D is ambiguous. The CDR3 totals 14 residues. Trimming shortened V by 3 bases and J by 2 bases, and 9 bases separated the two germline ends. Germline CDR1 is MNHEY and CDR2 is SMNVEV (reference sequence). Here the CDR3 DNA reads TGTGCCAGCAGTTTGAACAGCCCCACAGATACGCAGTATTTT. This sequence encodes CASSLNSPTDTQYF.

In this sample, this clone turned up once. The chain employs TRBV28 and TRBJ2-7, with D uncertain. Germline V gene data show CDR1 as MDHEN and CDR2 as SYDVKM. CDR3 length: 19 amino acids. Trimming left V 6 bases short and J 4 bases short, with 31 bases between. The CDR3 nucleotides are TGTGCCAGCAGATGCCGTCGGACCTTAGGACCGTGCGACCCGTACGAGCAGTACTTC. Its protein product is CASRCRRTLGPCDPYEQYF.

V is TRBV13 and J is TRBJ2-1; D is unclear. Germline lookup yields CDR1 PRHDT and CDR2 FYEKMQ (reference sequence). V lost 0 bases and J 9 bases, leaving 9 bases between the germline ends. The CDR3 spans 13 residues. The CDR3 loop reads CASSLGLRGEQFF. The CDR3 DNA is TGTGCCAGCAGCTTAGGCCTTCGTGGTGAGCAGTTCTTC.

The chain has TRBV9 and TRBJ2-7, with D perhaps TRBD2 (6 bases). Deletions cut 2 bases from V and 7 bases from J, with 19 bases between. Germline V CDR1 and CDR2: SGDLS, YYNGEE. The CDR3 has 15 residues. CDR3 protein: CASSVGGAGLREQYF. The CDR3 coding sequence is TGTGCCAGCAGCGTGGGAGGCGCCGGTTTGAGGGAGCAGTACTTC.

The rearrangement joins TRBV5-1 to TRBJ2-7; D gene ambiguous. Germline assignment: CDR1 SGHRS and CDR2 YFSETQ. The CDR3 consists of 15 residues. V lost 6 bases and J lost 1, with 17 bases in between. The CDR3 protein is CASKSQVGWSYEQYF. The CDR3 DNA reads TGCGCCAGCAAATCCCAGGTGGGGTGGTCCTACGAGCAGTACTTC.

J is TRBJ1-1 and V is TRBV13; D is undetermined. CDR3 size: 13 residues. The germline V and J ends were trimmed by 2 bases and 2 bases, with 6 bases remaining between them. CDR1 is PRHDT, CDR2 FYEKMQ, per germline (reference sequence). CDR3 residues: CASSLTDNTEAFF. The CDR3 DNA sequence: TGTGCCAGCAGCTTAACAGACAACACTGAAGCTTTCTTT. Full variable domain (missing parts from reference TRBV13 and TRBJ1-1): AAGVIQSPRHLIKEKRETATLKCYPIPRHDTVYWYQQGPGQDPQFLISFYEKMQSDKGSIPDRFSAQQFSDYHSELNMSSLELGDSALYFCASSLTDNTEAFFGQGTRLTVV.

The chain uses TRBV19 and TRBJ1-1, with 10 positions matching TRBD1. V gave up 5 bases and J gave up 4 bases; unmatched junction bases: 7. The CDR3 consists of 15 residues. CDR1 LNHDA and CDR2 SQIVND come from the germline V gene (reference sequence). The chain's CDR3 is CASSSMTGGFTEAFF. CDR3 nucleotides: TGTGCCAGTAGTTCGATGACAGGGGGCTTCACTGAAGCTTTCTTT.

The J gene is TRBJ1-5, the V gene TRBV29-1; D not resolved. The V gene's germline CDR1 is SQVTM and CDR2 ANQGSEA. Trimming removed 2 bases at V and 3 bases at J, with 11 bases between. CDR3 length: 14 amino acids. This chain's CDR3 is CSVELVGHNQPQHF. CDR3 sequence (DNA): TGCAGCGTTGAATTGGTGGGTCACAATCAGCCCCAGCATTTT.

Concerning this clone: Other DNA sequences in this specimen translate into the identical CDR3. The rearrangement joins TRBV7-9 to TRBJ1-1, with D hard to call. The CDR3 is 13 amino acids. Germline V CDR1 and CDR2: SEHNR, FQNEAQ (reference sequence). V dropped 3 bases and J dropped 1 base, with 6 bases sitting between them. The DNA for the CDR3 is TGTGCCAGCAGCTTCTCCGGGAACACTGAAGCTTTCTTT. It translates to CASSFSGNTEAFF.

The gene calls are TRBV6-6 and TRBJ2-3; the D is unclear. CDR3 length: 12 amino acids. In germline, CDR1 is MNHNY, CDR2 SVGAGI (reference sequence). The V end was cut by 2 bases, the J end by 4 bases, with 4 bases between. The CDR3 sequence: CASSYPADTQYF. CDR3 sequence (DNA): TGTGCCAGCAGTTACCCCGCAGATACGCAGTATTTT.

The V call is TRBV2, the J call TRBJ1-1; TRBD1 aligns across 7 bases. The junction had 7 bases not matched to a gene; V was cut back by 6 bases and J by 3 bases. The CDR3 sequence is 14 residues long. Germline CDR1 SNHLY, CDR2 FYNNEI. This CDR3 reads CASSPQGTYTEAFF. The CDR3, as DNA: TGTGCCAGCAGCCCACAGGGGACCTACACTGAAGCTTTCTTT.

This chain uses TRBV19 with TRBJ2-1; unclear D gene. Trimming cost V 7 bases and J 3 bases, with 7 bases left between them. The CDR3 sequence is 12 residues long. The germline V gene has CDR1 LNHDA and CDR2 SQIVND (reference sequence). DNA of the CDR3: TGTGCCAGTACAGTTGGCTACAATGAGCAGTTCTTC. Translating gives CASTVGYNEQFF.

This clone was counted a few times. The V and J genes are TRBV4-2 and TRBJ2-1; D might be TRBD1 or TRBD2, each matching 6 bases. Germline-derived CDR1 and CDR2 are LGHNA and YNFKEQ. V gave up 4 bases and J gave up 6 bases, with 13 bases separating them. The CDR3 has 14 amino acids. The CDR3 DNA sequence: TGTGCCAGCAGCCCCAGGAAGGGGGGCAATGAGCAGTTCTTC. Translating gives CASSPRKGGNEQFF.

The CDR3 bases are TGTGCCAGCAGCTCATACTCCTCAACGAACACTGAAGCTTTCTTT. Its translation: CASSSYSSTNTEAFF. The V call is TRBV7-8, the J call TRBJ1-1; D call uncertain. Germline loops: CDR1 SGHVS, CDR2 FQNEAQ. V was pared by 4 bases and J by 1 base, with 13 bases between. The CDR3 consists of 15 residues.

CDR3 in amino acids: CSVVRARNTEAFF. CDR3 nucleotide sequence: TGCAGCGTTGTTAGGGCCCGGAACACTGAAGCTTTCTTT. V usage is TRBV29-1 and J usage is TRBJ1-1; no reliable D call. Looked up from germline, CDR1 is SQVTM and CDR2 is ANQGSEA. The length of the CDR3 is 13 residues. The V and J ends lost 4 bases and 1 base respectively, with 10 bases between them.

This clone was counted many times. This chain links TRBV27 with TRBJ2-2; D possibly corresponds to TRBD2 (6 bases). The CDR3 covers 16 residues. Per germline, CDR1 MNHEY and CDR2 SMNVEV (reference sequence). Deletions cut 6 bases from V and 4 bases from J, with 18 bases between. CDR3 bases: TGTGCCAGCAGATCACGGGTAGCGGAGGTCACCGGGGAGCTGTTTTTT. It yields the protein CASRSRVAEVTGELFF.

This clone was detected many times. This sequence joins TRBV11-2 and TRBJ1-1; D call uncertain. This CDR3 comprises 13 residues. CDR1 is SGHAT, CDR2 FQNNGV, per germline. With 1 base removed from V and 7 bases from J, the gap between germline ends came to 10 bases. The CDR3 DNA sequence: TGTGCCAGCAGCTTAGTGGAAGGCCATGAAGCTTTCTTT. It encodes CASSLVEGHEAFF. The variable domain in full, completed from reference TRBV11-2 and TRBJ1-1, reads EAGVAQSPRYKIIEKRQSVAFWCNPISGHATLYWYQQILGQGPKLLIQFQNNGVVDDSQLPKDRFSAERLKGVDSTLKIQPAKLEDSAVYLCASSLVEGHEAFFGQGTRLTVV.

This rearrangement joins TRBV19 to TRBJ2-2; TRBD2 matches at 14 bases. The CDR3 totals 16 residues. Germline CDR1 reads LNHDA; CDR2 reads SQIVND (reference sequence). V shed 4 bases, J shed 8 bases, and the junction held 6 bases outside the gene matches. CDR3 bases: TGTGCCAGTAGTAGAGGGACTAGCGGGAGATTGGGGGAGCTGTTTTTT. Translated, it gives CASSRGTSGRLGELFF.

The V and J genes are TRBV5-1 and TRBJ2-1, with D possibly TRBD1 on 5 matching bases. CDR3 size: 15 residues. The germline V gene encodes CDR1 SGHRS and CDR2 YFSETQ. V lost 0 bases, J lost 7 bases, and 14 bases lay in between. The CDR3 here is CASSLVATEANEQFF. As DNA, the CDR3 is TGCGCCAGCAGCTTGGTCGCGACAGAGGCTAATGAGCAGTTCTTC.

J is TRBJ2-5 and V is TRBV18, with 13 bases fitting TRBD2. Losses at the gene ends were 5 bases for V and 6 bases for J; bases not matched to a gene: 3. The CDR3 runs 14 residues. CDR1 and CDR2 (germline): KGHSH, LQKENI. CDR3 DNA sequence: TGTGCCAGCTCAGGACTAGCGGGAGTGAAGACCCAGTACTTC. The encoded protein is CASSGLAGVKTQYF.

A few counts support this clone. The chain is built from TRBV18 and TRBJ2-1; 8 nucleotides agree with TRBD1. After removal of 6 bases from V and 9 bases from J, the junction contained 7 bases not matched to a gene. Germline CDR1 is KGHSH and CDR2 is LQKENI. The CDR3 contains 13 residues. For the CDR3, the DNA is TGTGCCAGCTCTCCGGACAGGGTTCTTGAGCAGTTCTTC. It yields the protein CASSPDRVLEQFF.

This sequence joins TRBV29-1 and TRBJ2-3; D possibly corresponds to TRBD1 (6 bases). V was cut by 2 bases and J by 8 bases, with 11 bases left in between. The CDR3 totals 12 residues. Germline lookup yields CDR1 SQVTM and CDR2 ANQGSEA. The CDR3 DNA reads TGCAGCGTTGAACAGGGGACGGGTACGCAGTATTTT. It yields the protein CSVEQGTGTQYF.